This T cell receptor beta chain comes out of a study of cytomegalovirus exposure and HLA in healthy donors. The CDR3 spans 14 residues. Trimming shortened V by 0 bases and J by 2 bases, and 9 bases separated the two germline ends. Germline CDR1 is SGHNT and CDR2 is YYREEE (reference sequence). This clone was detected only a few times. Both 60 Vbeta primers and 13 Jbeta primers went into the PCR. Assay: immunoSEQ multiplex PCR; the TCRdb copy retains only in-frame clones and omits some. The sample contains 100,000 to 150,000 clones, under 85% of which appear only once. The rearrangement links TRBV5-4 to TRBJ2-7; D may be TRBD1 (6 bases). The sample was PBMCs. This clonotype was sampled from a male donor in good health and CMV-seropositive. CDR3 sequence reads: CASSLDAGAYEQYF. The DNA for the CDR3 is TGTGCCAGCAGCTTGGATGCAGGGGCCTACGAGCAGTACTTC.